These 24 T cell receptor beta chains were sequenced from one sample in a study of PD-1 blockade in classical Hodgkin lymphoma. Every patient had relapsed following autologous stem cell transplantation, and cohorts differed in brentuximab vedotin exposure. The assay was immunoSEQ multiplex PCR, and TCRdb's table has in-frame clones only and misses some. Here the sample spans about 110,000 clones, 80% to 90% being singletons. The material was peripheral blood mononuclear cells (PBMCs), obtained before the second cycle of nivolumab. These receptors were taken from a human donor with classical Hodgkin lymphoma.

This rearrangement joins TRBV27 to TRBJ1-5, with 9 bases aligning to TRBD1. CDR3 size: 12 residues. The trim removed 4 bases at V and 15 bases at J, leaving 7 bases unmatched. CDR1 and CDR2 (germline): MNHEY, SMNVEV (reference sequence). CDR3 nucleotides: TGTGCCAGCAGTTACAGCGGGACAGGGTGGCATTTT. This gives the protein CASSYSGTGWHF.

This rearrangement joins TRBV25-1 to TRBJ1-4; no clear D. This CDR3 contains 15 residues. CDR1 is MGHDK and CDR2 is SYGVNS in the germline V gene. The germline V and J ends were trimmed by 1 base and 1 base, with 7 bases remaining between them. This chain's CDR3 is CASSESTVTNEKLFF. CDR3 sequence (DNA): TGTGCCAGCAGTGAATCGACGGTAACTAATGAAAAACTGTTTTTT.

V gene TRBV9 combines with J gene TRBJ1-2; no definite D call. The V end was cut by 0 bases, the J end by 2 bases, with 5 bases between. Germline V gives CDR1 SGDLS, CDR2 YYNGEE. This CDR3 has 13 amino acids. CDR3 bases: TGTGCCAGCAGCGTAGGGACGAACTATGGCTACACCTTC. Translated: CASSVGTNYGYTF.

This sequence joins TRBV6-5 and TRBJ1-2, with D possibly being TRBD1 (5 bases). The CDR3 spans 15 residues. The ends were cut back, 4 bases at V and 5 bases at J, with 17 bases in the middle. The germline V gene encodes CDR1 MNHEY and CDR2 SVGAGI. CDR3 amino acids: CASSSTELGPYGYTF. The CDR3 region has the DNA TGTGCCAGCAGTTCAACTGAACTGGGGCCTTATGGCTACACCTTC.

V gene TRBV4-1 combines with J gene TRBJ1-3, with TRBD1 identical over 7 bases. Germline assignment: CDR1 MGHRA and CDR2 YSYEKL. V shed 5 bases and J 0 bases; nucleotides not matched to a gene: 10. There are 17 residues in the CDR3. DNA of the CDR3: TGCGCCAGCAGCTTCGGAGACAGGGTCAGCTCTGGAAACACCATATATTTT. Protein sequence: CASSFGDRVSSGNTIYF.

CDR3 bases: TGTGCCAGCAGTGATTTTACCAGCTCCTACGAGCAGTACTTC. It is translated as CASSDFTSSYEQYF. V gene TRBV2 combines with J gene TRBJ2-7; no reliable D call. CDR3 length: 14 amino acids. Germline V gives CDR1 SNHLY, CDR2 FYNNEI. The ends were cut back, 3 bases at V and 0 bases at J, with 9 bases in the middle.

This chain connects TRBV2 to TRBJ1-2, with 9 nucleotides matching TRBD1. V was pared by 4 bases and J by 2 bases, with 5 bases of the junction left unmatched. Germline CDR1 reads SNHLY; CDR2 reads FYNNEI. CDR3 length equals 15 residues. As DNA, the CDR3 is TGTGCCAGCAGTGTGGAGGGACAGGGCAACTATGGCTACACCTTC. The encoded protein is CASSVEGQGNYGYTF.

The rearrangement uses TRBV19 and TRBJ1-5; D possibly corresponds to TRBD1 (6 bases). The CDR3 is 13 amino acids. V was clipped by 3 bases and J by 5 bases, with 8 bases between them. CDR1 and CDR2 (germline): LNHDA, SQIVND (reference sequence). This CDR3 reads CASSIQGHQPQHF. The CDR3, as DNA: TGTGCCAGTAGTATCCAGGGGCATCAGCCCCAGCATTTT.

This chain joins TRBV4-1 and TRBJ2-1, with no clear D. The germline V and J ends were trimmed by 8 bases and 0 bases, with 14 bases remaining between them. The CDR3 contains 15 residues. Germline-derived CDR1 and CDR2 are MGHRA and YSYEKL. CDR3 nucleotides: TGCGCCAGCGTCCTGACCGAGAGCTCCTACAATGAGCAGTTCTTC. Translating it yields CASVLTESSYNEQFF.

The chain has TRBV13 and TRBJ2-7; D call uncertain. Deletions cut 5 bases from V and 7 bases from J, with 9 bases between. This CDR3 contains 11 residues. In germline, CDR1 is PRHDT, CDR2 FYEKMQ (reference sequence). In DNA, the CDR3 is TGTGCCAGCAGCATTACAGCGGAGCAGTACTTC. This gives the protein CASSITAEQYF.

V usage is TRBV6-1 and J usage is TRBJ2-2, with D possibly matching TRBD2 (5 bases). Germline CDR1 is MNHNS and CDR2 is SASEGT. With 8 bases removed from V and 7 bases from J, the gap between germline ends came to 14 bases. The CDR3 has 13 amino acids. The CDR3 loop reads CASGAVEGGELFF. As DNA, the CDR3 is TGTGCCAGCGGCGCAGTCGAGGGCGGGGAGCTGTTTTTT.

The rearrangement uses TRBV29-1 and TRBJ2-7; no clear D gene. Germline CDR1 and CDR2: SQVTM and ANQGSEA. V was cut by 4 bases and J by 4 bases, with 11 bases left in between. This CDR3 is built from 12 residues. The CDR3 region is CSVASRSYEQYF. In nucleotides, the CDR3 is TGCAGCGTTGCTAGTAGAAGTTACGAGCAGTACTTC.

This chain uses TRBV2 with TRBJ2-1; D perhaps matches TRBD2 (5 bases). The CDR3 length is 16 residues. CDR1 SNHLY and CDR2 FYNNEI come from the germline V gene. The V and J ends lost 4 bases and 0 bases respectively, with 13 bases between them. CDR3 sequence (DNA): TGTGCCAGCAGTGGCTTCGGAGGCAGCTCCTACAATGAGCAGTTCTTC. Translation: CASSGFGGSSYNEQFF. Combining the CDR3 with reference TRBV2 and TRBJ2-1 gives the whole variable domain EPEVTQTPSHQVTQMGQEVILRCVPISNHLYFYWYRQILGQKVEFLVSFYNNEISEKSEIFDDQFSVERPDGSNFTLKIRSTKLEDSAMYFCASSGFGGSSYNEQFFGPGTRLTVL.

A few counts support this clone. This chain joins TRBV21-1 and TRBJ1-4. TRBV21-1 is classified as a pseudogene. The CDR3 is made up of 17 amino acids. CDR3 in DNA: TGTGCCAGCAGCAAAGGGGAGCGACAGAGTTGGACCGAAAAACTGTTTTTT. Residues: CASSKGERQSWTEKLFF.

This clone is a singleton in its sample. This rearrangement joins TRBV19 to TRBJ2-3; D not resolved. Germline V gene data show CDR1 as LNHDA and CDR2 as SQIVND (reference sequence). This CDR3 is 12 amino acids long. Trimming pared 3 bases from V and 5 bases from J, leaving 6 bases between. CDR3 residues: CASSIGGDTQYF. CDR3 DNA: TGTGCCAGTAGTATCGGCGGAGATACGCAGTATTTT.

This clone appeared once. V gene TRBV4-3 combines with J gene TRBJ2-1, with TRBD2 matching 10 bases. Germline V gene lookup returns CDR1 LGHNA and CDR2 YSLEER. CDR3 length: 17 amino acids. V trimming: 0 bases; J trimming: 7 bases; junction bases outside the gene matches: 9. DNA for the CDR3: TGCGCCAGCAGCCAAGATACCCCCGGACTAGCGGAGAATGAGCAGTTCTTC. This translates into CASSQDTPGLAENEQFF.

V and J are TRBV7-6 and TRBJ2-5; no clear D gene. CDR1 is SGHVS and CDR2 is FNYEAQ in the germline V gene. CDR3 length equals 15 residues. V was clipped by 1 base and J by 1 base, with 10 bases between them. CDR3 nucleotides: TGTGCCAGCAGCTTAGGTTCAGGTCCCCAAGAGACCCAGTACTTC. Amino acids: CASSLGSGPQETQYF.

The chain couples TRBV15 to TRBJ2-5, with 13 bases identical to TRBD2. CDR3 length: 17 residues. V gave up 3 bases and J gave up 4 bases; unmatched junction bases: 8. Per the germline V gene, CDR1 is LNHNV and CDR2 is YYDKDF (reference sequence). CDR3: CATSSGRTSGSAETQYF. In DNA, the CDR3 is TGTGCCACCAGCAGCGGTAGGACTAGCGGGAGCGCAGAGACCCAGTACTTC.

This clone is a singleton in its sample. The J gene is TRBJ1-5, the V gene TRBV7-9, with a tentative D call TRBD1 (5 bases). Germline lookup yields CDR1 SEHNR and CDR2 FQNEAQ (reference sequence). V lost 5 bases and J lost 9, with 20 bases in between. CDR3 length: 15 amino acids. The CDR3 nucleotides are TGTGCCAGCAGCCCGGGACCCTCGTCGGAGGGGCCCCAGCATTTT. It specifies CASSPGPSSEGPQHF.

Worth noting for this clone: A junction end diverges from the germline sequence, so it may reflect a read error. This chain connects TRBV19 to TRBJ1-2; tentative D call: TRBD1 (6 bases). Germline V gene lookup returns CDR1 LNHDA and CDR2 SQIVND (reference sequence). The CDR3 is 13 amino acids. The CDR3 DNA is TGTGCCGGGGACGGACAGATTAACTATGGCTACATCTTC. Translation: CAGDGQINYGYIF.

The rearrangement links TRBV30 to TRBJ1-3, with D possibly TRBD1 on 6 matching bases. Germline V gives CDR1 GTSNPN, CDR2 SVGIG (reference sequence). This CDR3 region has 14 residues. V was trimmed by 2 bases and J by 0 bases, leaving 8 bases between them. The CDR3, as DNA: TGTGCCTGGAGTTTAGGGGGCTCTGGAAACACCATATATTTT. It translates to CAWSLGGSGNTIYF. The full variable domain, in which reference TRBV30 and TRBJ1-3 provide the parts outside the CDR3, is SQTIHQWPATLVQPVGSPLSLECTVEGTSNPNLYWYRQAAGRGLQLLFYSVGIGQISSEVPQNLSASRPQDRQFILSSKKLLLSDSGFYLCAWSLGGSGNTIYFGEGSWLTVV.

The chain is built from TRBV4-1 and TRBJ1-3; perhaps TRBD1 as D (5 bases). This CDR3 is 19 amino acids long. Germline-derived CDR1 and CDR2 are MGHRA and YSYEKL. Between the trimmed V and J ends, which lost 1 base and 3 bases, there was a span of 22 bases. The CDR3, as DNA: TGCGCCAGCAGCCAAGCAGGGAATGAGGCCCCAACCTATGGAAACACCATATATTTT. The encoded protein is CASSQAGNEAPTYGNTIYF.

This rearrangement joins TRBV4-1 to TRBJ2-5; 8 bases align to TRBD2. V dropped 3 bases and J dropped 5; count of bases not matched to a gene: 17. In germline, CDR1 is MGHRA, CDR2 YSYEKL. There are 18 residues in the CDR3. The CDR3 coding sequence is TGCGCCAGCAGCCACCGATTTGTAGGGACTAGTGCAGGGGAGACCCAGTACTTC. Its translation is CASSHRFVGTSAGETQYF.

V and J are TRBV10-2 and TRBJ1-1; D possibly corresponds to TRBD1 (6 bases). This CDR3 contains 15 residues. Trimming removed 3 bases at V and 4 bases at J, with 15 bases between. Germline V CDR1 and CDR2: WSHSY, SAAADI. The CDR3 spells CASSDFDRRTTEAFF. The DNA for the CDR3 is TGCGCCAGCAGTGATTTTGACAGGAGGACCACTGAAGCTTTCTTT.